The present entry profiles one T cell receptor (beta chain) with its context. Its antigen is not known. RNA, at roughly 0.5 to 1 ug, was reverse transcribed with random hexamers. It was immunoSEQ multiplex PCR that amplified TCR beta CDR3 across 54 Vbeta and 13 Jbeta. In TCRdb, the immunoSEQ multiplex PCR reads were re-called with MiXCR into one record per CDR3 protein. Among approximately 80,000 distinct CDR3 sequences, roughly 95% were seen once, and the ten largest hold about 0.47%. This specimen belongs to a study of CD8 T cells in Susac syndrome. Study details: Active disease was present in about 6 of the sequenced Susac syndrome patients, whereas roughly eight of them were in remission. General study findings and limits: Susac CD8+ clonal expansion peaked in TEMRA cells and active patients.

V was shortened by 6 bases and J by 4 bases, with 7 bases between the two germline ends. The CDR3 is 12 amino acids. Germline CDR1 and CDR2: SGDLS and YYNGEE. The CD8+ and CD4+ T cells were negatively isolated, with the TEMRA cells enriched by FACS. The rearrangement joins TRBV9 to TRBJ2-2; no firm D call. The receptor was isolated from a human donor with Susac syndrome. The specimen was CD8+ T cells from PBMCs. The CDR3 coding sequence is TGTGCCAGCAAGGATCCCACCGGGGAGCTGTTTTTT. This gives the protein CASKDPTGELFF.